The 17 T cell receptor beta chains presented below share a single source sample, sequenced in a study of cytomegalovirus exposure and HLA in healthy donors. The PCR used 60 Vbeta and 13 Jbeta primers. Clones were sequenced by immunoSEQ multiplex PCR, and TCRdb holds only the in-frame ones, with some missing. The sample holds around 45,000 clones. Sequencing input: PBMCs. The source is a male donor in good health and CMV-seronegative.

The chain recombines TRBV4-3 with TRBJ2-3, with unresolved D. The V gene's germline CDR1 is LGHNA and CDR2 YSLEER. V was trimmed by 0 bases and J by 9 bases, leaving 19 bases between them. The CDR3 is made up of 16 amino acids. The CDR3 spells CASSQDLSVSTKTQYF. The CDR3 DNA reads TGCGCCAGCAGCCAAGATCTCTCGGTTTCCACGAAAACGCAGTATTTT.

The chain joins TRBV4-3 to TRBJ1-2; D gene ambiguous. Looked up from germline, CDR1 is LGHNA and CDR2 is YSLEER. Trimming removed 0 bases from V and 4 bases from J, with 12 bases in between. This CDR3 comprises 15 residues. The CDR3 bases are TGCGCCAGCAGCCAAGAATTGAGGCAGTCCTATGGCTACACCTTC. Encoded protein: CASSQELRQSYGYTF.

This chain links TRBV30 with TRBJ1-1; 8 nucleotides agree with TRBD1. V shed 5 bases and J 1 base; nucleotides not matched to a gene: 3. The CDR3 has 13 residues. Germline assignment: CDR1 GTSNPN and CDR2 SVGIG (reference sequence). Here the CDR3 reads CAWSGQANTEAFF. The CDR3 nucleotides are TGTGCCTGGTCGGGACAGGCGAACACTGAAGCTTTCTTT. Drawing the rest from reference TRBV30 and TRBJ1-1, the complete variable domain is SQTIHQWPATLVQPVGSPLSLECTVEGTSNPNLYWYRQAAGRGLQLLFYSVGIGQISSEVPQNLSASRPQDRQFILSSKKLLLSDSGFYLCAWSGQANTEAFFGQGTRLTVV.

Comments on this clone: The junction departs from germline at one end; a sequencing error may be responsible. This rearrangement joins TRBV4-1 to TRBJ1-1; no definite D call. The CDR3 consists of 16 residues. In germline, CDR1 is MGHRA, CDR2 YSYEKL. Written as DNA, the CDR3 is TGCCCCAGCAGCCAAGATAGAACCCCCGGTTGGACTGAAGCTTTCTTT. This encodes CPSSQDRTPGWTEAFF.

The chain is built from TRBV6-5 and TRBJ2-7, with 10 nucleotides matching TRBD1. The CDR3 is made up of 15 amino acids. The germline V gene encodes CDR1 MNHEY and CDR2 SVGAGI. J was trimmed by 3 bases and V by 5 bases; bases with no gene match: 7. The CDR3 region is CASSTAGTGDYEQYF. For the CDR3, the DNA is TGTGCCAGCAGTACCGCCGGGACAGGGGACTACGAGCAGTACTTC.

The chain has TRBV4-1 and TRBJ1-2; perhaps TRBD1 as D (5 bases). Trimming left V 1 base short and J 2 bases short, with 11 bases between. CDR1 is MGHRA, CDR2 YSYEKL, per germline. This CDR3 spans 15 amino acids. CDR3 protein: CASSQVATGNYGYTF. The CDR3, as DNA: TGCGCCAGCAGCCAAGTAGCTACAGGAAACTATGGCTACACCTTC.

The chain joins TRBV18 to TRBJ2-3, with 7 bases that match TRBD2. Germline V gene sequence: CDR1 KGHSH, CDR2 LQKENI. There are 12 residues in the CDR3. With 4 bases clipped from V and 7 bases from J, the junction kept 2 bases outside the gene matches. CDR3 DNA: TGTGCCAGCTCACAGGGAGGGAATACGCAGTATTTT. Protein product: CASSQGGNTQYF.

This sequence joins TRBV13 and TRBJ2-1; 9 nucleotides agree with TRBD2. Trimming at V came to 1 base and at J to 6 bases, leaving 4 bases not matched to a gene. Germline values: CDR1 PRHDT, CDR2 FYEKMQ (reference sequence). This CDR3 region has 15 residues. CDR3 in DNA: TGTGCCAGCAGCTTAGTCAGCGGGGGGTTCAATGAGCAGTTCTTC. This codes for CASSLVSGGFNEQFF.

The chain couples TRBV19 to TRBJ1-1; D perhaps matches TRBD1 (6 bases). This CDR3 has 12 amino acids. V lost 5 bases and J 5 bases, leaving 9 bases between the germline ends. The germline gives CDR1 LNHDA, CDR2 SQIVND (reference sequence). As DNA, the CDR3 is TGTGCCAGTAGTGCAGGGGTGACTGAAGCTTTCTTT. Its protein is CASSAGVTEAFF.

The chain couples TRBV27 to TRBJ1-2, with 7 bases fitting TRBD1. The V and J ends lost 4 bases and 5 bases, in that order; junction bases with no gene match: 1. The V gene's germline CDR1 is MNHEY and CDR2 SMNVEV (reference sequence). The length of the CDR3 is 12 residues. Written as DNA, the CDR3 is TGTGCCAGCAGTTCAGGGGGTTATGGCTACACCTTC. It codes for CASSSGGYGYTF.

The chain carries TRBV5-1 and TRBJ1-1; weak D call: TRBD1 (6 bases). The CDR3 is made up of 14 amino acids. Germline lookup yields CDR1 SGHRS and CDR2 YFSETQ. Trimming took 5 bases from V and 4 from J, leaving 15 bases between them. The CDR3 sequence: CASSLTGRITEAFF. In DNA form, the CDR3 reads TGCGCCAGCAGTCTCACAGGGAGAATCACTGAAGCTTTCTTT.

The chain carries TRBV5-1 and TRBJ2-7; possible D gene TRBD2, 5 bases. CDR1 and CDR2 (germline): SGHRS, YFSETQ. Trimming pared 0 bases from V and 6 bases from J, leaving 13 bases between. The CDR3 length is 14 residues. This CDR3 reads CASSLGGLAREQYF. The CDR3 coding sequence is TGCGCCAGCAGCTTGGGTGGGCTAGCTCGCGAGCAGTACTTC.

The chain has TRBV18 and TRBJ1-1, with D maybe TRBD1 (6 bases). Germline-derived CDR1 and CDR2 are KGHSH and LQKENI. V lost 3 bases and J 8 bases, leaving 19 bases between the germline ends. The CDR3 totals 15 residues. The CDR3 nucleotides read TGTGCCAGCTCACCCACCGGGGGGCGGGAGGCCGAAGCTTTCTTT. This gives the protein CASSPTGGREAEAFF.

The DNA of the CDR3 is TGTGCCAGCAGCTCAGTCCCGGGACAGGGTCCAGGGCAGTACTTC. It yields the protein CASSSVPGQGPGQYF. V usage is TRBV5-5 and J usage is TRBJ2-7; 9 bases map to TRBD1. J gave up 9 bases and V 3 bases, and 13 bases lay outside the gene matches. Germline CDR1 SGHKS, CDR2 YYEKEE (reference sequence). This CDR3 has 15 amino acids.

The chain links TRBV5-1 to TRBJ1-4; D ambiguous. Germline V lookup: CDR1 SGHRS, CDR2 YFSETQ. This CDR3 has 15 residues. Trimming pared 7 bases from V and 4 bases from J, leaving 17 bases between. The CDR3: CASAHRERHNEKLFF. DNA for the CDR3: TGCGCCAGCGCACACCGGGAGAGGCATAATGAAAAACTGTTTTTT. The full variable domain, its missing parts supplied by reference TRBV5-1 and TRBJ1-4, is KAGVTQTPRYLIKTRGQQVTLSCSPISGHRSVSWYQQTPGQGLQFLFEYFSETQRNKGNFPGRFSGRQFSNSRSEMNVSTLELGDSALYLCASAHRERHNEKLFFGSGTQLSVL.

The V gene is TRBV9, the J gene TRBJ1-6; 8 positions agree with TRBD1. With V trimmed by 4 bases and J by 10 bases, 7 bases remained unmatched. Germline V lookup: CDR1 SGDLS, CDR2 YYNGEE. The length of the CDR3 is 14 residues. CDR3 residues: CASSPDRGGSPLHF. The CDR3 DNA is TGTGCCAGCAGCCCAGACAGGGGTGGATCACCCCTCCACTTT.

The CDR3 DNA reads as TGTGCCAGCAGTCGGGGGGGCACAGATACGCAGTATTTT. This encodes CASSRGGTDTQYF. This sequence joins TRBV6-6 and TRBJ2-3; 7 nucleotides match TRBD2. Germline V gene data show CDR1 as MNHNY and CDR2 as SVGAGI (reference sequence). The CDR3 has 13 amino acids. V lost 5 bases to trimming and J lost 1 base; unmatched junction nucleotides: 0.